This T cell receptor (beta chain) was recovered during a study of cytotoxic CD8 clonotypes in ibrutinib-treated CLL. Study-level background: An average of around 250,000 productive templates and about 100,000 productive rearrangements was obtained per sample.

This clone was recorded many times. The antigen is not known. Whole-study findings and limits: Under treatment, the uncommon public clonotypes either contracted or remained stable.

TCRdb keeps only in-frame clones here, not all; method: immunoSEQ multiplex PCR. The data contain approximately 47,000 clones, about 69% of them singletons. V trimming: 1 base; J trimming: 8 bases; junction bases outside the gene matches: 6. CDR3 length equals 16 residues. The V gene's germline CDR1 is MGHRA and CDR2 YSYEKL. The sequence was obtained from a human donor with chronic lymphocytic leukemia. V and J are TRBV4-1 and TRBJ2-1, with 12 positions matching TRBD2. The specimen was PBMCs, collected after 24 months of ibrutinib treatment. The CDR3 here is CASSQVLAGGLDEQFF. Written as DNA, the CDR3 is TGCGCCAGCAGCCAAGTTCTAGCGGGAGGGCTGGATGAGCAGTTCTTC.